Reported below is one T cell receptor beta chain. Per the study methods: Amplifying reference gene primers gave estimates of nucleated cell counts. TCRdb's copy holds only in-frame clones and misses some; the assay was immunoSEQ multiplex PCR. That table is the source of V, J and clone size, and D and trimming were worked out from the DNA. In the table there are about 92,000 clones, 80% of which are singletons. Germline CDR1 SGHNT, CDR2 YYREEE (reference sequence). The CDR3 has 14 amino acids. V lost 0 bases, J lost 3 bases, and 10 bases lay in between. This record belongs to a study of blood T cell repertoires in COVID-19. Overall study context: COVID-19 samples collected from the United States, Italy and Spain covered acute and convalescent phases. T cells, B-cell-depleted T cells, or PBMCs provided the cDNA or gDNA that served as material.

The chain combines TRBV5-4 with TRBJ2-7; D might be TRBD1 (5 bases). The receptor was isolated from a man in his fifties or sixties who had recovered from COVID-19. The sequenced sample consisted of peripheral blood. Here the CDR3 reads CASSLVPGNYEQYF. The CDR3, as DNA: TGTGCCAGCAGCTTGGTTCCAGGGAACTACGAGCAGTACTTC.